This entry lists 30 T cell receptor beta chains sequenced from one sample in a study of blood T cells in healthy people across ages. Together with a sample-barcoded 5' primer, a J-beta primer mix was included in a second PCR lasting roughly 6 to 12 cycles. TCRdb fed the 5' RACE reads into MiXCR, producing one record per CDR3 protein. The top ten clones hold 0.65% to 0.75% of a sample with over a million distinct CDR3 sequences, under 30% of them seen once. Separately, the same data were catalogued under a study of T cells of mothers and their children.

The material sequenced was blood. The receptors derive from a girl aged 2 to 9 in good health.

This chain joins TRBV4-1 and TRBJ2-7, with 12 bases matching TRBD1. V lost 4 bases to trimming and J lost 9 bases; unmatched junction nucleotides: 10. Germline V CDR1 and CDR2: MGHRA, YSYEKL. This CDR3 is built from 15 residues. CDR3 residues: CASSPSGTGGFGQYF. The CDR3, as DNA: TGCGCCAGCAGCCCATCCGGGACAGGGGGCTTCGGGCAGTACTTC.

Worth noting for this clonotype: Germline is not matched at one junction end, which may reflect a read error. This sequence joins TRBV20-1 and TRBJ1-1; D gene unclear. The CDR3 runs 14 residues. The germline V gene has CDR1 DFQATT and CDR2 SNEGSKA (reference sequence). In nucleotides, the CDR3 is TGCAGTACTAGAGATGTGGCAGGCGGCACTGAAGCTTTCTTT. This gives the protein CSTRDVAGGTEAFF.

The chain has TRBV7-9 and TRBJ1-6, with 7 bases that match TRBD1. Germline CDR1 is SEHNR and CDR2 is FQNEAQ (reference sequence). Unmatched junction bases numbered 13, after V lost 4 bases and J lost 10 bases. CDR3 length: 16 residues. The CDR3 DNA is TGTGCCAGCAGCTCGTCGACAGGGCAATACCGCTCACCCCTCCACTTT. Its protein is CASSSSTGQYRSPLHF.

This clonotype was detected a few times. This chain connects TRBV24-1 to TRBJ2-1, with a possible D match to TRBD1 (6 bases). The germline V and J ends were trimmed by 6 bases and 4 bases, with 9 bases remaining between them. The V gene's germline CDR1 is KGHDR and CDR2 SFDVKD. The CDR3 consists of 13 residues. CDR3 sequence reads: CATSFRGYNEQFF. For the CDR3, the DNA is TGTGCCACCAGTTTCAGGGGATACAATGAGCAGTTCTTC.

The gene calls are TRBV24-1 and TRBJ2-3, with TRBD1 matching over 9 bases. V was clipped by 4 bases and J by 1 base; unmatched bases: 2. Germline V gene sequence: CDR1 KGHDR, CDR2 SFDVKD. This CDR3 region has 15 residues. The CDR3 protein is CATSERDRGTDTQYF. The CDR3 region has the DNA TGTGCCACCAGTGAACGGGACAGGGGCACAGATACGCAGTATTTT.

This chain uses TRBV2 with TRBJ2-5; tentative D call: TRBD2 (6 bases). The J call may not be correct, given that the DNA end is closer to TRBJ2-7. This CDR3 is built from 13 residues. Germline V lookup: CDR1 SNHLY, CDR2 FYNNEI. This CDR3 reads CASRGGVTYEQYF. The CDR3 coding sequence is TGTGCCAGCAGGGGAGGAGTTACCTACGAGCAGTACTTC.

This clonotype was recorded a few times. The genes are TRBV5-1 and TRBJ1-1; possibly TRBD1 for D (6 bases). Germline assignment: CDR1 SGHRS and CDR2 YFSETQ. Trimming took 3 bases from V and 4 from J, leaving 28 bases between them. The CDR3 is made up of 19 amino acids. CDR3 protein: CASSSIPVRGAVFGTEAFF. In nucleotides, the CDR3 is TGCGCCAGCAGCTCTATCCCCGTCAGGGGAGCGGTGTTTGGCACTGAAGCTTTCTTT.

This chain joins TRBV20-1 and TRBJ2-3, with TRBD1 matching 8 bases. The CDR3 extends over 13 amino acids. V lost 1 base and J lost 4; bases outside the gene matches: 1. CDR1 DFQATT and CDR2 SNEGSKA come from the germline V gene (reference sequence). CDR3 DNA: TGCAGTGCTAGAGTACAGGGGGCAGATACGCAGTATTTT. It is translated as CSARVQGADTQYF.

The gene calls are TRBV7-6 and TRBJ2-2; no firm D call. V shed 9 bases and J shed 5 bases, with 10 bases lying between them. From germline, CDR1 is SGHVS and CDR2 FNYEAQ. CDR3 size: 12 residues. CDR3: CASTSSTGELFF. CDR3 nucleotide sequence: TGTGCCAGTACCTCCAGTACCGGGGAGCTGTTTTTT.

This clonotype was seen more than once but under ten times. The J gene is TRBJ2-5, the V gene TRBV20-1; the match to TRBD1 covers 9 bases. The J call may be wrong; the DNA end is better matched by TRBJ2-7. This CDR3 spans 15 amino acids. Germline lookup yields CDR1 DFQATT and CDR2 SNEGSKA (reference sequence). For the CDR3, the DNA is TGCAGTGCTAGAGAAAGGACAGGGGCGATCTACGAGCAGTACTTC. Encoded protein: CSARERTGAIYEQYF.

This clonotype showed up just a few times. The gene calls are TRBV3-1 and TRBJ2-5; D is unclear. TRBJ2-1 matches the DNA end more closely, so the J call is doubtful. The CDR3 length is 12 residues. Germline V gene lookup returns CDR1 LGHDT and CDR2 YNNKEL (reference sequence). The CDR3 DNA is TGTGCCAGCAGCCATACTATCGATGAGCAGTTCTTC. Translating gives CASSHTIDEQFF.

The chain is built from TRBV2 and TRBJ2-3; D remains unclear. Trimming took off 6 bases at V and 0 bases at J, with 10 bases between the two ends. The germline CDR1 and CDR2 sequences are SNHLY and FYNNEI. The CDR3 extends over 14 amino acids. Written as DNA, the CDR3 is TGTGCCAGCAGAAGACTTACCAGCACAGATACGCAGTATTTT. It specifies CASRRLTSTDTQYF.

In this sample, this clonotype turned up a few times. V usage is TRBV12-3 or TRBV12-4 and J usage is TRBJ2-5, with D perhaps matching TRBD1 or TRBD2 (6 bases each). The DNA end lines up better with TRBJ2-1; the J call may be wrong. The CDR3 contains 13 residues. As DNA, the CDR3 is TGTGCCAGCAGGCCCCCCGGGGGCTTTGAGCAGTTCTTC. It yields the protein CASRPPGGFEQFF.

This clonotype has just a few counts. The gene calls are TRBV4-1 and TRBJ2-2; D is unclear. The V end lost 2 bases, the J end lost 5 bases, and 0 bases lay between the germline ends. Germline V gene lookup returns CDR1 MGHRA and CDR2 YSYEKL. CDR3 length: 11 residues. CDR3 nucleotides: TGCGCCAGCAGCCAAACCGGGGAGCTGTTTTTT. As protein: CASSQTGELFF.

V is TRBV20-1 and J is TRBJ1-1; D is undetermined. Trimming removed 3 bases at V and 3 bases at J, with 17 bases between. The germline CDR1 and CDR2 sequences are DFQATT and SNEGSKA (reference sequence). The CDR3 consists of 15 residues. CDR3 DNA sequence: TGCAGTGCTAGTCCGAGTCGGTCGCTGGACACTGAAGCTTTCTTT. This gives the protein CSASPSRSLDTEAFF.

In its sample, this clonotype was seen a few times. V usage is TRBV20-1 and J usage is TRBJ2-5, with TRBD2 identical over 9 bases. CDR1 and CDR2 (germline): DFQATT, SNEGSKA (reference sequence). The V and J ends lost 1 base and 1 base, in that order; junction bases with no gene match: 4. This CDR3 spans 15 amino acids. CDR3 in DNA: TGCAGTGCTAGAGGACTAGCGGCCCTCCAAGAGACCCAGTACTTC. The encoded protein is CSARGLAALQETQYF.

This clonotype occurred a few times. This chain links TRBV27 with TRBJ2-7; D ambiguous. The end of the DNA fits TRBJ2-1 better, so the J call may be wrong. Germline values: CDR1 MNHEY, CDR2 SMNVEV (reference sequence). This CDR3 comprises 14 residues. DNA of the CDR3: TGTGCCAGCAGTTTGAGAGCGATGGTCGATGAGCAGTTCTTC. It specifies CASSLRAMVDEQFF.

The CDR3 protein is CASSLRDPRGETQYF. In DNA, the CDR3 is TGTGCCAGCAGTTTGAGGGACCCTCGGGGAGAGACCCAGTACTTC. The chain couples TRBV27 to TRBJ2-5, with D possibly being TRBD1 or TRBD2 (5 bases each). Germline assignment: CDR1 MNHEY and CDR2 SMNVEV (reference sequence). The CDR3 totals 15 residues. Trimming shortened V by 3 bases and J by 4 bases, and 15 bases separated the two germline ends.

The rearrangement uses TRBV29-1 and TRBJ2-5; the D call may be TRBD1 or TRBD2 (5 bases each). The germline V gene has CDR1 SQVTM and CDR2 ANQGSEA. The CDR3 consists of 12 residues. The CDR3 DNA reads as TGCATCGTGAGGGGCCTTTGGGAGACCCAGTACTTC. Protein sequence: CIVRGLWETQYF.

The chain employs TRBV12-3 or TRBV12-4 and TRBJ2-7; D ambiguous. CDR3 length: 14 amino acids. The V end lost 3 bases, the J end lost 6 bases, and 15 bases lay between the germline ends. CDR3 region: CASSFGIWGIEQYF. The DNA for the CDR3 is TGTGCCAGCAGTTTTGGGATTTGGGGAATCGAGCAGTACTTC.

This clonotype was seen only a few times. J is TRBJ2-5 and V is TRBV5-6, with D perhaps TRBD2 (5 bases). Near its end, the DNA agrees better with TRBJ2-1, so the J call may be wrong. The CDR3 consists of 13 residues. The germline V gene has CDR1 SGHDT and CDR2 YYEEEE. The CDR3 is CASSFVRGSEQFF. The CDR3 DNA follows: TGTGCCAGCAGCTTTGTCCGGGGAAGTGAGCAGTTCTTC.

Remarks on this clonotype: A read error may account for a junction end that differs from germline. The rearrangement links TRBV7-9 to TRBJ2-5; a possible D gene is TRBD2 (5 bases). CDR3 length: 11 amino acids. Germline V lookup: CDR1 SEHNR, CDR2 FQNEAQ (reference sequence). The CDR3 DNA reads as TGTGCCAGCAGCTTGTCGGAGGTGCGGTTCTTC. It encodes CASSLSEVRFF. The full variable domain, with the rest looked up from reference TRBV7-9 and TRBJ2-5, is DTGVSQNPRHKITKRGQNVTFRCDPISEHNRLYWYRQTLGQGPEFLTYFQNEAQLEKSRLLSDRFSAERPKGSFSTLEIQRTEQGDSAMYLCASSLSEVRFFGPGTRLLVL.

The V gene is TRBV20-1, the J gene TRBJ2-7; the match to TRBD1 covers 8 bases. The V and J ends lost 0 bases and 3 bases, in that order; junction bases with no gene match: 4. The CDR3 length is 14 residues. The germline V gene encodes CDR1 DFQATT and CDR2 SNEGSKA (reference sequence). The CDR3 DNA reads as TGCAGTGCTAGAGATGAACAGGGGGTCTACGAGCAGTACTTC. Translating gives CSARDEQGVYEQYF.

This clonotype was seen a single time. One end of the junction is discordant with germline, which a read error may explain. J is TRBJ1-1 and V is TRBV6-2 or TRBV6-3; no clear D gene. The CDR3 has 13 amino acids. Per the germline V gene, CDR1 is MNHEY and CDR2 is SVGEGT. CDR3 amino acids: CASSYRQNTEDFF. The CDR3 DNA reads as TGTGCCAGCAGTTACAGGCAGAACACTGAAGATTTCTTT.

In its sample, this clonotype was seen a few times. The V call is TRBV11-2, the J call TRBJ1-1, with TRBD1 matching 10 bases. V lost 1 base, J lost 11 bases, and 4 bases stayed unmatched. CDR3 length equals 13 residues. The germline V gene encodes CDR1 SGHAT and CDR2 FQNNGV. The CDR3 reads CASSLVGTGEAFF. The CDR3 coding sequence is TGTGCCAGCAGCTTAGTCGGGACAGGGGAGGCTTTCTTT.

In its sample, this clonotype was seen once. The rearrangement joins TRBV7-2 to TRBJ2-7, with D hard to call. Trimming removed 2 bases from V and 6 bases from J, with 5 bases in between. Germline CDR1 reads SGHTA; CDR2 reads FQGNSA. The CDR3 runs 11 residues. CDR3 loop: CASSLLSEQYV. The CDR3 region has the DNA TGTGCCAGCAGCTTATTGTCCGAGCAGTACGTC.

This chain connects TRBV20-1 to TRBJ2-3, with D possibly matching TRBD1 (5 bases). From germline, CDR1 is DFQATT and CDR2 SNEGSKA (reference sequence). V lost 5 bases and J 2 bases, leaving 14 bases between the germline ends. CDR3 length: 14 residues. The CDR3 sequence: CSAPVDRNTDTQYF. The CDR3 nucleotides read TGCAGTGCTCCAGTAGACAGAAACACAGATACGCAGTATTTT.

Only a few counts were recorded for this clonotype. The chain employs TRBV12-3 or TRBV12-4 and TRBJ2-3; D may be TRBD1 (5 bases). The ends were cut back, 7 bases at V and 0 bases at J, with 17 bases in the middle. The CDR3 contains 16 residues. The CDR3 is CASNALTVTSTDTQYF. CDR3 coding DNA: TGTGCCAGCAATGCTCTGACAGTCACTAGCACAGATACGCAGTATTTT.

The chain links TRBV10-3 to TRBJ1-4; 8 bases align to TRBD1. The CDR3 extends over 15 amino acids. Unmatched junction bases numbered 7, after V lost 2 bases and J lost 8 bases. Per germline, CDR1 ENHRY and CDR2 SYGVKD. CDR3 loop: CAISERSGGAEKLFF. The CDR3, as DNA: TGTGCCATCAGTGAGCGCTCAGGGGGCGCAGAAAAACTGTTTTTT.

The chain has TRBV21-1 and TRBJ2-5; the D segment call TRBD2 is taken from the table without a DNA check. The end of the DNA fits TRBJ2-7 better, so the J call may be wrong. TRBV21-1 is designated a pseudogene. CDR3 length equals 14 residues. CDR3 amino acids: CAIAGTSGPYEQYF. The CDR3 DNA follows: TGTGCCATCGCCGGGACTAGCGGCCCGTACGAGCAGTACTTC.